Listed below are T cell receptor beta chains from one sample, sequenced in a study of tumor-infiltrating lymphocytes in localized non-small cell lung cancer. Data came from immunoSEQ multiplex PCR; TCRdb stores just in-frame clones and leaves some out. Of about 4,000 clones listed, 65% to 75% are singletons. Sample: uninvolved lung tissue not adjacent to the tumor. Receptors were obtained from a human donor with non-small cell lung cancer. The conserved cysteine and the conserved F or W are not part of the CDR3 here. The order of the fields is clone size, V gene, J gene, CDR3 protein. Part of the rows lack a size; the others show once, few, many or a class for expanded clones.

NA	TRBV4-1	TRBJ2-2	ASSLSRAGELF
NA	TRBV7-2	TRBJ1-2	ASSRAEGYGYT
NA	TRBV18	TRBJ1-2	ASSPSPNVYGYT
NA	TRBV15	TRBJ1-6	ATSMRGDLSPLH
few	TRBV7-2	TRBJ1-2	ASSFRDRPNYGYT
NA	TRBV5-1	TRBJ2-5	ASSLGVTRETQY
NA	TRBV19	TRBJ1-1	ASSIDRGRGTEAF
NA	TRBV7-3	TRBJ1-2	ASSLRGGGRGGYT
NA	TRBV6-1	TRBJ2-7	ASSDVGQGAYEQY
NA	TRBV9	TRBJ2-3	ASSVERRGGGTDTQY
NA	TRBV11-1	TRBJ1-2	ASSLSEDGNYGYT
few	TRBV7-2	TRBJ2-7	ASSQWSGPSSYEQY
NA	TRBV15	TRBJ1-1	ATSTRTGDTEAF
NA	TRBV29-1	TRBJ2-7	SVSLGGRAYEQY
once	TRBV7-6	TRBJ2-3	ASSFRAASTDTQY
NA	TRBV7-3	TRBJ2-3	ASSPPGGDTQY
NA	TRBV7-3	TRBJ2-5	ASSFQSGPVETQY
NA	TRBV5-1	TRBJ2-1	ASSLGGTSGVDEQF